This TCR beta chain was retrieved from a study of cytomegalovirus exposure and HLA in healthy donors. General observations from the study: A few chains linked to CMV were shown in vitro to be specific for CMV antigens. The study labeled 150 or so TCR beta chains cytomegalovirus-associated.

Comments on this clone: Its antigen is undetermined.

TCRdb's table, derived via immunoSEQ multiplex PCR, lists solely in-frame clones and lacks some. The repertoire holds about 160,000 clones, with under 90% as singletons. With 2 bases removed from V and 7 bases from J, the gap between germline ends came to 12 bases. The CDR3 sequence is 13 residues long. From germline, CDR1 is SGDLS and CDR2 YYNGEE. The receptor was derived from a woman aged 18-30 years in good health and CMV-seropositive. What was sequenced was PBMCs. The chain is built from TRBV9 and TRBJ1-1, with D unresolved. Here the CDR3 DNA reads TGTGCCAGCAGCGTGAGTCACAGTAATGAAGCTTTCTTT. It translates to CASSVSHSNEAFF.